These 22 T cell receptor beta chains share one sample of origin, sequenced in a study of T-cell memory formation after mild COVID-19 (dated by TCRdb to the early 2020s). The library was built by means of 5' RACE. The data were produced on an Illumina NovaSeq 6000. TCRdb reanalyzed the raw reads on its own, using fastp at Q25 for trimming and MiXCR for clone calling, and kept in-frame beta chains. Identical CDR3 proteins give one entry, which carries the most common genes and DNA. Across this sample there are approximately 340,000 distinct CDR3 sequences, with over 10% seen only once. The ten largest clones take up 20% to 25% of the sample. The sequenced sample was PBMCs or a T cell subset sorted from them (not recorded which). The source of these receptors is a young man who had mild COVID-19 (a few samples of this study predate the infection). The sample titles of this study are shuffled in the database, so cell type and time point are left out; the donor was told from shared clones.

The chain is built from TRBV12-3 or TRBV12-4 and TRBJ2-7, with D unresolved. This CDR3 is 12 amino acids long. The V end was cut by 6 bases, the J end by 4 bases, with 10 bases between. CDR3 residues: CASSDTFYEQYF. Written as DNA, the CDR3 is TGTGCCAGCAGCGACACATTTTACGAGCAGTACTTC.

CDR3: CASSLGTGAGEQYF. The CDR3 DNA reads as TGTGCCAGCAGTTTAGGGACAGGGGCAGGGGAGCAGTACTTC. The V gene is TRBV6-5, the J gene TRBJ2-7, with 10 bases aligning to TRBD1. CDR1 and CDR2 from the germline V gene are MNHEY and SVGAGI. After removal of 4 bases from V and 7 bases from J, the junction contained 7 bases not matched to a gene. CDR3 length: 14 amino acids.

The chain uses TRBV7-2 and TRBJ2-3, with D maybe TRBD2 (6 bases). The CDR3 totals 16 residues. Germline V gene lookup returns CDR1 SGHTA and CDR2 FQGNSA. V was cut by 3 bases and J by 1 base, with 14 bases left in between. The CDR3 coding sequence is TGTGCCAGCAGCTTGCGATCCGGGAGCGGCACAGATACGCAGTATTTT. Amino acids: CASSLRSGSGTDTQYF.

This clonotype was detected a few times. The V gene is TRBV20-1, the J gene TRBJ1-3; 8 nucleotides align to TRBD1. CDR1 is DFQATT, CDR2 SNEGSKA, per germline (reference sequence). The V segment lost 8 bases and the J segment 4 bases; nucleotides outside the gene matches: 4. The CDR3 spans 12 residues. CDR3 coding DNA: TGCAGTTACAGGGGGTACGGAAACACCATATATTTT. Translated, it gives CSYRGYGNTIYF.

The chain links TRBV3-1 to TRBJ2-7; weak D call: TRBD1 (6 bases). Germline CDR1 LGHDT, CDR2 YNNKEL (reference sequence). Trimming stripped 3 bases from V and 4 bases from J, with 7 bases between. The length of the CDR3 is 12 residues. CDR3 sequence: CASSQGAYEQYF. The CDR3 bases are TGTGCCAGCAGCCAGGGGGCTTACGAGCAGTACTTC.

This clonotype was picked up a small number of times. The rearrangement links TRBV5-1 to TRBJ2-3, with D hard to call. Trimming removed 2 bases from V and 4 bases from J, with 8 bases in between. Looked up from germline, CDR1 is SGHRS and CDR2 is YFSETQ. The CDR3 runs to 13 residues. The CDR3 is CASSFVEADTQYF. Written as DNA, the CDR3 is TGCGCCAGCAGCTTCGTAGAAGCAGATACGCAGTATTTT.

The chain recombines TRBV9 with TRBJ1-5, with 9 positions matching TRBD1. CDR1 is SGDLS, CDR2 YYNGEE, per germline. The CDR3 length is 18 residues. Trimming removed 3 bases from V and 0 bases from J; junction bases left unmatched: 10. CDR3 in DNA: TGTGCCAGCAGCGACACCGAGGACAGGGGCCTTAGCAATCAGCCCCAGCATTTT. It specifies CASSDTEDRGLSNQPQHF.

This clonotype was counted only a few times. The chain couples TRBV4-1 to TRBJ1-2, with D possibly TRBD1 on 5 matching bases. The V end lost 1 base, the J end lost 4 bases, and 13 bases lay between the germline ends. Germline V gene lookup returns CDR1 MGHRA and CDR2 YSYEKL. This CDR3 spans 15 amino acids. The DNA for the CDR3 is TGCGCCAGCAGCCAAGTGGGACCGGGCGGCTATGGCTACACCTTC. Translating gives CASSQVGPGGYGYTF.

This clonotype appeared many times. The V gene is TRBV6-5, the J gene TRBJ1-6; possibly TRBD1 for D (6 bases). Germline assignment: CDR1 MNHEY and CDR2 SVGAGI. The V end lost 4 bases, the J end lost 7 bases, and 17 bases lay between the germline ends. There are 16 residues in the CDR3. The CDR3 is CASSSPIQGMNSPLHF. The DNA of the CDR3 is TGTGCCAGCAGTTCCCCTATACAGGGTATGAATTCACCCCTCCACTTT.

This clonotype was seen a few times. This chain links TRBV12-3 or TRBV12-4 with TRBJ1-2, with a weak D call TRBD1 (5 bases). The CDR3 spans 14 residues. V lost 1 base, J lost 5 bases, and 11 bases lay in between. The CDR3, as DNA: TGTGCCAGCAGTTTAGGGGGCGCATCTTATGGCTACACCTTC. Protein sequence: CASSLGGASYGYTF.

The genes are TRBV5-1 and TRBJ1-4, with D possibly being TRBD1 (6 bases). CDR1 is SGHRS, CDR2 YFSETQ, per germline. V lost 2 bases and J 6 bases, leaving 14 bases between the germline ends. The CDR3 length is 15 residues. The CDR3 spells CASSLGQTSDEKLFF. The CDR3, as DNA: TGCGCCAGCAGCTTAGGACAGACTTCAGATGAAAAACTGTTTTTT.

V is TRBV4-2 and J is TRBJ2-2; D remains unclear. Per the germline V gene, CDR1 is LGHNA and CDR2 is YNFKEQ. The CDR3 length is 15 residues. V lost 0 bases to trimming and J lost 1 base, with 6 bases between them. The CDR3 loop is CASSQDTRNTGELFF. CDR3 nucleotide sequence: TGTGCCAGCAGCCAAGATACACGGAACACCGGGGAGCTGTTTTTT.

In its sample, this clonotype was seen a few times. This chain uses TRBV6-5 with TRBJ1-2, with a weak D call TRBD1 (5 bases). The length of the CDR3 is 16 residues. Trimming pared 1 base from V and 7 bases from J, leaving 19 bases between. CDR1 MNHEY and CDR2 SVGAGI come from the germline V gene. The CDR3 nucleotides read TGTGCCAGCAGTTACTACAGGCCCTCGTCAGGGTCTGGCTACACCTTC. It specifies CASSYYRPSSGSGYTF.

The chain couples TRBV7-9 to TRBJ2-2; the D gene is possibly TRBD1 (6 bases). Germline V gives CDR1 SEHNR, CDR2 FQNEAQ (reference sequence). Trimming cost V 8 bases and J 5 bases, with 15 bases left between them. The CDR3 totals 14 residues. The CDR3 sequence is CASGTTGRTGELFF. CDR3 coding DNA: TGTGCCAGCGGGACGACAGGTCGAACCGGGGAGCTGTTTTTT.

This clonotype was picked up one time. The chain links TRBV11-1 to TRBJ2-3; TRBD1 matches 7 bases. The CDR3 totals 12 residues. V lost 5 bases, J lost 6 bases, and 2 bases stayed unmatched. Per the germline V gene, CDR1 is SGHAT and CDR2 is FQDESV (reference sequence). This CDR3 reads CASSTGVDTQYF. The DNA for the CDR3 is TGTGCCAGCAGCACAGGGGTCGATACGCAGTATTTT. The full variable domain, in which reference TRBV11-1 and TRBJ2-3 provide the parts outside the CDR3, is EAEVAQSPRYKITEKSQAVAFWCDPISGHATLYWYRQILGQGPELLVQFQDESVVDDSQLPKDRFSAERLKGVDSTLKIQPAELGDSAMYLCASSTGVDTQYFGPGTRLTVL.

For the CDR3, the DNA is TGCGCCAGCAGCCAACACCAGGGGGGTTATCAGCCCCAGCATTTT. It specifies CASSQHQGGYQPQHF. The rearrangement joins TRBV4-1 to TRBJ1-5, with 7 bases matching TRBD1. The germline V gene has CDR1 MGHRA and CDR2 YSYEKL. The J segment lost 5 bases and the V segment lost 2 bases, leaving 6 bases of the junction unmatched. The length of the CDR3 is 15 residues.

The CDR3 nucleotides read TGTGCCAGCAGTTACTCGTGGCAGGTTGACACTGAAGCTTTCTTT. Its translation is CASSYSWQVDTEAFF. The chain employs TRBV6-2 or TRBV6-3 and TRBJ1-1; D gene uncertain. Germline-derived CDR1 and CDR2 are MNHEY and SVGEGT. V was pared by 0 bases and J by 3 bases, with 11 bases between. The CDR3 loop spans 15 amino acids.

This clonotype appeared many times. The rearrangement uses TRBV6-5 and TRBJ1-1, with a weak D call TRBD1 (6 bases). V lost 2 bases to trimming and J lost 4 bases, with 14 bases between them. CDR1 and CDR2 from the germline V gene are MNHEY and SVGAGI. The CDR3 spans 15 residues. The CDR3 DNA reads TGTGCCAGCAGTTACAGGTCGGCAGGGGCCACTGAAGCTTTCTTT. Encoded protein: CASSYRSAGATEAFF.

This clonotype was observed many times. The V and J genes are TRBV12-3 or TRBV12-4 and TRBJ2-2; tentatively, D is TRBD1 or TRBD2 (6 bases each). CDR3 length: 15 residues. V lost 2 bases, J lost 4 bases, and 11 bases lay in between. CDR3: CASSLRGVGTGELFF. The CDR3 DNA reads as TGTGCCAGCAGTTTAAGGGGGGTTGGCACCGGGGAGCTGTTTTTT.

This clonotype was found a few times. The rearrangement links TRBV11-2 to TRBJ2-5, with D possibly being TRBD1 or TRBD2 (6 bases each). Germline V gene sequence: CDR1 SGHAT, CDR2 FQNNGV. This CDR3 region has 16 residues. V lost 5 bases and J lost 3, with 19 bases in between. The CDR3 nucleotides read TGTGCCAGCAGCGGCCCTTTAGGGGGGTACGAAGAGACCCAGTACTTC. Translated: CASSGPLGGYEETQYF.

The rearrangement links TRBV10-3 to TRBJ2-3; D may be TRBD1 (7 bases). Trimming stripped 4 bases from V and 2 bases from J, with 19 bases between. The CDR3 loop spans 17 amino acids. Looked up from germline, CDR1 is ENHRY and CDR2 is SYGVKD. CDR3 coding DNA: TGTGCCATCAGTGGCCCGTCGGAGGGGGCGATCACAGATACGCAGTATTTT. Its translation: CAISGPSEGAITDTQYF.

This clonotype was picked up a small number of times. The chain recombines TRBV28 with TRBJ1-1; perhaps TRBD1 as D (6 bases). Germline V gene lookup returns CDR1 MDHEN and CDR2 SYDVKM. V dropped 6 bases and J dropped 0 bases, with 11 bases sitting between them. This CDR3 comprises 14 residues. In DNA form, the CDR3 reads TGTGCCAGCAGCTGGACAGACATGAACACTGAAGCTTTCTTT. Translated: CASSWTDMNTEAFF.